The entry that follows covers one T cell receptor (beta chain) sequence. The target antigen is unknown. The data stem from a study of CD8+CD57+ T cells in acquired aplastic anemia. Study findings and constraints: Patients and controls shared twenty-nine CD8+ CDR3 sequences, highly expressed in patients.

The CDR3 has 13 amino acids. V was cut by 7 bases and J by 8 bases, with 17 bases left in between. Germline lookup yields CDR1 SGHTA and CDR2 FQGNSA. The template used for profiling TCR beta VDJ and CDR3 was genomic DNA. TCRdb re-called the reads with MiXCR, one entry per CDR3 protein. Of about 210,000 distinct CDR3 sequences in the sample, under 65% are singletons; the top ten hold approximately 32%. The chain links TRBV7-2 to TRBJ1-1; D perhaps matches TRBD1 (5 bases). The TCR sequence derives from a human donor in good health. Sequenced input: sorted CD4+, CD8+, or CD8+CD57+ T cells (not recorded which) from PBMCs. Here the CDR3 reads CASTLRNGAEAFF. In DNA, the CDR3 is TGTGCCAGCACGCTTAGAAACGGGGCCGAAGCTTTCTTT.